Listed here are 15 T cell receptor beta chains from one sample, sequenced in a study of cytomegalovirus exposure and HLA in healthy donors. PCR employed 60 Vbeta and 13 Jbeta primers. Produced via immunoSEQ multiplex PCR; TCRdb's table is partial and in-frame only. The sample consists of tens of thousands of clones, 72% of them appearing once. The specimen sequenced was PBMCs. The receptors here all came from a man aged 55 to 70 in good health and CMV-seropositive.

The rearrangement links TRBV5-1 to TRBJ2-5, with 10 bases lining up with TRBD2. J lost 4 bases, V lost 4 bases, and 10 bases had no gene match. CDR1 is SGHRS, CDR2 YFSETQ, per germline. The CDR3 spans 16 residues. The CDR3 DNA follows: TGCGCCAGCAGCACGGCCCCAGCGGGAGGGACAGAGACCCAGTACTTC. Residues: CASSTAPAGGTETQYF. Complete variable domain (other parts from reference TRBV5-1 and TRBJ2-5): KAGVTQTPRYLIKTRGQQVTLSCSPISGHRSVSWYQQTPGQGLQFLFEYFSETQRNKGNFPGRFSGRQFSNSRSEMNVSTLELGDSALYLCASSTAPAGGTETQYFGPGTRLLVL.

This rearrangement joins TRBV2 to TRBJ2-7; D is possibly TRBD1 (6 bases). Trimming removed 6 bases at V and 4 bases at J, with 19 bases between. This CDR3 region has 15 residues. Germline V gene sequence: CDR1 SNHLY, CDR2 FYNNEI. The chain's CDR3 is CASSPLGRGSYEQYF. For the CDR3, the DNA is TGTGCCAGCAGCCCCCTCGGCAGGGGTTCTTACGAGCAGTACTTC. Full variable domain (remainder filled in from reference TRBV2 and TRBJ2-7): EPEVTQTPSHQVTQMGQEVILRCVPISNHLYFYWYRQILGQKVEFLVSFYNNEISEKSEIFDDQFSVERPDGSNFTLKIRSTKLEDSAMYFCASSPLGRGSYEQYFGPGTRLTVT.

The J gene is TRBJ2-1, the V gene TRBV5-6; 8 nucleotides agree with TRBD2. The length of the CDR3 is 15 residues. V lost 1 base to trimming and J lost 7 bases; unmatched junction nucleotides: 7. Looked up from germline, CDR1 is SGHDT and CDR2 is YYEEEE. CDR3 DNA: TGTGCCAGCAGCTTGTGGAATCTAGCGGGTAATGAGCAGTTCTTC. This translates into CASSLWNLAGNEQFF. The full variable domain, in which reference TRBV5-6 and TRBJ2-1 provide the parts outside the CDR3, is DAGVTQSPTHLIKTRGQQVTLRCSPKSGHDTVSWYQQALGQGPQFIFQYYEEEERQRGNFPDRFSGHQFPNYSSELNVNALLLGDSALYLCASSLWNLAGNEQFFGPGTRLTVL.

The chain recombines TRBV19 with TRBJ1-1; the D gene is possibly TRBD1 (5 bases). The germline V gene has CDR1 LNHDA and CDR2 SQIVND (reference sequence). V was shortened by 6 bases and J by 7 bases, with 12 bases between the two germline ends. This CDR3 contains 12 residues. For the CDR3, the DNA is TGTGCCAGTAGGTGGGAGGGGTTTGAAGCTTTCTTT. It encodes CASRWEGFEAFF.

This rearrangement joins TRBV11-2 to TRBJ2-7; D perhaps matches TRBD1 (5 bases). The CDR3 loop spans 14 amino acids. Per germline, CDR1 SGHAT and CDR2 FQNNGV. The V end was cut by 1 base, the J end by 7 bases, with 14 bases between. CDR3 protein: CASSLVPTAKEQYF. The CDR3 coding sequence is TGTGCCAGCAGCTTAGTACCGACAGCCAAGGAGCAGTACTTC.

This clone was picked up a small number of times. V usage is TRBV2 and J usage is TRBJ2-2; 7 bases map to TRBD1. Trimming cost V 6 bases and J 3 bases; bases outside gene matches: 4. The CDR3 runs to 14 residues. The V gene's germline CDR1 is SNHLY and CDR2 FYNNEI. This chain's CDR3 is CASSKGQYTGELFF. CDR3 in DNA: TGTGCCAGCAGCAAGGGACAGTACACCGGGGAGCTGTTTTTT.

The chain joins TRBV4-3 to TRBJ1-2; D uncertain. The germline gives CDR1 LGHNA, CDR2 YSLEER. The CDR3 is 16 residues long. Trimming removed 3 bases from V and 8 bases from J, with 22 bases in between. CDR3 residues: CASSHRELDKRRGYTF. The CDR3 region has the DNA TGCGCCAGCAGCCATCGCGAACTAGACAAAAGGAGGGGCTACACCTTC.

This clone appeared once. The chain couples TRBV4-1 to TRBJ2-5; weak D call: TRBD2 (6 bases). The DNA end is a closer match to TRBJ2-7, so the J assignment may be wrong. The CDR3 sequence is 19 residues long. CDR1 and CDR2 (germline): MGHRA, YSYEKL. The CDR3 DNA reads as TGCGCCAGCAGCCAAGATCCTCGGGTTCACGGGAGACTCTCCTACGAGCAGTACTTC. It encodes CASSQDPRVHGRLSYEQYF.

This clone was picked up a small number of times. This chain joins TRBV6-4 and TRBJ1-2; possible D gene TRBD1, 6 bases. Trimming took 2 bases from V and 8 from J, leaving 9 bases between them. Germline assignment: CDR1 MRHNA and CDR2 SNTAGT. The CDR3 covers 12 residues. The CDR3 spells CASSDRGIGYTF. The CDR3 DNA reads TGTGCCAGCAGTGACAGGGGGATCGGCTACACCTTC.

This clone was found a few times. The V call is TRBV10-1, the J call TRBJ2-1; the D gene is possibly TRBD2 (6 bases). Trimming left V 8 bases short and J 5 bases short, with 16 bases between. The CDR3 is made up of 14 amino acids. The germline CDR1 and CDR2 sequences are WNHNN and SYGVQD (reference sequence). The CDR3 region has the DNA TGCGCCAGCTCGCCGGGCGGGGCCAACAATGAGCAGTTCTTC. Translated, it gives CASSPGGANNEQFF.

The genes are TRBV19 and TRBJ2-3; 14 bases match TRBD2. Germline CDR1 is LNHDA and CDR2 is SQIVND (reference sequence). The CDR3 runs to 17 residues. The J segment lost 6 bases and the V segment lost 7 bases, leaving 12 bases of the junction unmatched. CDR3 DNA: TGTGCCAGTACCCCGGGACTAGCGGGGGCCCTAGTGGATACGCAGTATTTT. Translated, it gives CASTPGLAGALVDTQYF.

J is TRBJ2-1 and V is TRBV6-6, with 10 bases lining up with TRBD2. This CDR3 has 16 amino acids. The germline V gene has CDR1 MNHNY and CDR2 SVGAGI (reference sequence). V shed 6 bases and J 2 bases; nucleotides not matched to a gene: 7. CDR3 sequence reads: CASRDRAGGPYNEQFF. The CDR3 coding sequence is TGTGCCAGCAGGGACCGAGCGGGAGGGCCCTACAATGAGCAGTTCTTC.

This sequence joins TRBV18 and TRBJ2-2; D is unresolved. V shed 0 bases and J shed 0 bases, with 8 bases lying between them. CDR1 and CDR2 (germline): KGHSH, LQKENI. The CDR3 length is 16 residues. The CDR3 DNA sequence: TGTGCCAGCTCACCACCTCAGCGACCGAACACCGGGGAGCTGTTTTTT. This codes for CASSPPQRPNTGELFF.

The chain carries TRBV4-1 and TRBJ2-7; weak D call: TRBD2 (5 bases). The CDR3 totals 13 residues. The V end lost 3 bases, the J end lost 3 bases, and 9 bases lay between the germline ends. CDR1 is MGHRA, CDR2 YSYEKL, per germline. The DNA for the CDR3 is TGCGCCAGCAGCCATGGACGGGACTACGAGCAGTACTTC. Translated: CASSHGRDYEQYF.

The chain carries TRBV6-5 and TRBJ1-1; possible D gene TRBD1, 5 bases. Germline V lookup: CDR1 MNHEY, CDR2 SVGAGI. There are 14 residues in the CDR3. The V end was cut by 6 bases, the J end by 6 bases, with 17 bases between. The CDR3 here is CASSYDGGRPEAFF. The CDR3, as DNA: TGTGCCAGCAGCTATGATGGGGGGAGGCCTGAAGCTTTCTTT.